This TCR beta chain originates from a study of T cell responses to AZD1222 COVID-19 vaccine. The CDR3 runs to 14 residues. Germline V lookup: CDR1 SGHVS, CDR2 FNYEAQ. Trimming pared 4 bases from V and 7 bases from J, leaving 16 bases between. The assay was immunoSEQ multiplex PCR, and TCRdb's table has in-frame clones only and misses some. The sample records 65,000 to 70,000 clones, roughly 80% being singletons. The genes are TRBV7-6 and TRBJ1-1; possibly TRBD1 for D (6 bases). This clonotype was sampled from an adult who received the AZD1222 COVID-19 vaccine. Specimen: peripheral blood, collected 28 days after the second AZD1222 dose. The CDR3 DNA follows: TGTGCCAGCAGCTCAAAAAGGGGGTATGTTGAAGCTTTCTTT. Its protein product is CASSSKRGYVEAFF.